This TCR beta chain was sequenced for a study of T-cell reconstitution after alpha-beta-depleted transplantation in children. This clonotype was seen at least ten times. Its antigen is still unknown. The study's findings and limits: Newly produced T cells mostly provided counts and TCRbeta diversity after one year, as hyperexpanded clones declined. Reports say that about two months after transplant, the alpha-beta T cells came out of several hundred graft clones that had expanded. Where some patients showed high TCRbeta diversity at day 60, it came from recipient T cells and thymic progenitors that had survived.

V shed 6 bases and J 5 bases; nucleotides not matched to a gene: 7. The CDR3 is 14 amino acids. CDR1 and CDR2 (germline): MNHEY, SVGAGI. TCRbeta library construction was performed incorporating unique molecular identifiers. TCRdb reprocessed the PCR reads with MiXCR, giving one entry per CDR3 protein. The data show a few hundred thousand distinct CDR3 sequences, 6.5% to 9% seen once. This specimen consisted of peripheral blood, obtained 360 days after TCRalphabeta/CD19-depleted stem cell transplant. This TCR was sampled from a female patient between 2 and 15 years old who had a stem cell transplant for Fanconi anemia, so the T cells may come from the graft donor. This chain uses TRBV6-5 with TRBJ1-5; 7 positions agree with TRBD1. DNA of the CDR3: TGTGCCAGCAGGCGAAGACAGGGTCATCAGCCCCAGCATTTT. It yields the protein CASRRRQGHQPQHF.